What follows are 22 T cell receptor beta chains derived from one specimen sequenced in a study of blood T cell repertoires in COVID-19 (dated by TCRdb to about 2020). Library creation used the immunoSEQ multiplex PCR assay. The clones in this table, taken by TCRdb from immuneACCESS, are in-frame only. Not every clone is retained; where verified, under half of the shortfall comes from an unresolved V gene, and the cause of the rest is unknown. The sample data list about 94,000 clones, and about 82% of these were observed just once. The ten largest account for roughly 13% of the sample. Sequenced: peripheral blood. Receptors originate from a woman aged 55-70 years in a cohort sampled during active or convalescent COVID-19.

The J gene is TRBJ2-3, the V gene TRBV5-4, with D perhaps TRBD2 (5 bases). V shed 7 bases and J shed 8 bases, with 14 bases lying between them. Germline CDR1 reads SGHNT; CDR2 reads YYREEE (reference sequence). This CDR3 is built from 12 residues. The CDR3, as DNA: TGTGCCAGCTCTCAACCCCTAGCTACGCAGTATTTT. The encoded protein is CASSQPLATQYF. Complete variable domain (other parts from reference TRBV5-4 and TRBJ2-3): ETGVTQSPTHLIKTRGQQVTLRCSSQSGHNTVSWYQQALGQGPQFIFQYYREEENGRGNFPPRFSGLQFPNYSSELNVNALELDDSALYLCASSQPLATQYFGPGTRLTVL.

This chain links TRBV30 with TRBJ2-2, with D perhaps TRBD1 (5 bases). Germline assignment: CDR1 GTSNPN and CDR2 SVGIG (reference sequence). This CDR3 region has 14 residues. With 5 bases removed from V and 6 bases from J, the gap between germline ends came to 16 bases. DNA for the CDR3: TGTGCCTGGGGACGTGGGGCCACTTCCGGGGAGCTGTTTTTT. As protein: CAWGRGATSGELFF.

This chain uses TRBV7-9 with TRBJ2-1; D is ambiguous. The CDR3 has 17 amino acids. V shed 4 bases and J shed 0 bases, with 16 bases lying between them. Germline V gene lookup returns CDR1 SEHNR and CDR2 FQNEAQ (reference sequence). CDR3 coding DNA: TGTGCCAGCAGCTACCCTGACATCGGCAGCTCCTACAATGAGCAGTTCTTC. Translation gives CASSYPDIGSSYNEQFF.

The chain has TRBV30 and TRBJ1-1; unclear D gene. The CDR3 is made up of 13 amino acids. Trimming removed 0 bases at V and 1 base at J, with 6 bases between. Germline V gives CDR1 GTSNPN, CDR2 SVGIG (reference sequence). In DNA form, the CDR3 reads TGTGCCTGGAGTGTACAACGGAACACTGAAGCTTTCTTT. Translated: CAWSVQRNTEAFF.

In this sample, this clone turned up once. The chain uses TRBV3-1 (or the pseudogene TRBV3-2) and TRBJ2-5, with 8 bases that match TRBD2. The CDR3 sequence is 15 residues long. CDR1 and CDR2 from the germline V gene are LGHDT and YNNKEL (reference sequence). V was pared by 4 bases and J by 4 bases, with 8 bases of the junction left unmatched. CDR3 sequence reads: CASSLGRGGTETQYF. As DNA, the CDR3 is TGTGCCAGCAGCCTCGGGAGGGGCGGGACAGAGACCCAGTACTTC.

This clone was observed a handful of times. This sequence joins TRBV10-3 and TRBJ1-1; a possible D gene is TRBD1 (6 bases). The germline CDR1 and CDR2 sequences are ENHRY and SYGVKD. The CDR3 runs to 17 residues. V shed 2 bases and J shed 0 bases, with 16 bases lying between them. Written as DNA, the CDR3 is TGTGCCATCAGTGAGCTCCCCGGGGGGCGGGTGAACACTGAAGCTTTCTTT. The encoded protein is CAISELPGGRVNTEAFF.

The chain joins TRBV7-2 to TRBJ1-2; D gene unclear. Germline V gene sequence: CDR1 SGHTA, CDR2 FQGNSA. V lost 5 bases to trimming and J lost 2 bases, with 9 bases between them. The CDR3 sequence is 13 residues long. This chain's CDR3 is CASSEQVNYGYTF. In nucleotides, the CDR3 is TGTGCCAGCAGCGAACAAGTGAACTATGGCTACACCTTC.

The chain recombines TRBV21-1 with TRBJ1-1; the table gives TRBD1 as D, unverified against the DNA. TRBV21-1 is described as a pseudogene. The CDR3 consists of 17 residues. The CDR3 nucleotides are TGTGCCAGCATTCAGACCCAGGGGAGTAATAGTAACACTGAAGCTTTCTTT. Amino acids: CASIQTQGSNSNTEAFF.

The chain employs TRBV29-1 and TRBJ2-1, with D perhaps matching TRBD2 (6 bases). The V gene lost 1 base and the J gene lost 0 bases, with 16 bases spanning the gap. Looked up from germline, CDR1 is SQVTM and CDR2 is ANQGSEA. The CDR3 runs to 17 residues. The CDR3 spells CSVEGSGDLSSYNEQFF. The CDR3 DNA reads TGCAGCGTTGAAGGTTCGGGGGATCTTTCCTCCTACAATGAGCAGTTCTTC.

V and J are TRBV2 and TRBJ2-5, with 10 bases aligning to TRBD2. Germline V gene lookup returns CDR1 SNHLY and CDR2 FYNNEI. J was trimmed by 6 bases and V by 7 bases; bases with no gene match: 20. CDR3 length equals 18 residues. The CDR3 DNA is TGTGCCAGCAAGAGTACTAGCGGGACTATGGGGGGGGCGCAGACCCAGTACTTC. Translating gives CASKSTSGTMGGAQTQYF. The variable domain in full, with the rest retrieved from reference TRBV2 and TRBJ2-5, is EPEVTQTPSHQVTQMGQEVILRCVPISNHLYFYWYRQILGQKVEFLVSFYNNEISEKSEIFDDQFSVERPDGSNFTLKIRSTKLEDSAMYFCASKSTSGTMGGAQTQYFGPGTRLLVL.

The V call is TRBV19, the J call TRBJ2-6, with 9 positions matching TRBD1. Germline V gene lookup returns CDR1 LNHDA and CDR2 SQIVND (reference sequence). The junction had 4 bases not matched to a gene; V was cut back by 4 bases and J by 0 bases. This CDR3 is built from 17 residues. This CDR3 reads CASSTRDRVSGANVLTF. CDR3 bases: TGTGCCAGTAGTACCCGGGACAGGGTCTCTGGGGCCAACGTCCTGACTTTC.

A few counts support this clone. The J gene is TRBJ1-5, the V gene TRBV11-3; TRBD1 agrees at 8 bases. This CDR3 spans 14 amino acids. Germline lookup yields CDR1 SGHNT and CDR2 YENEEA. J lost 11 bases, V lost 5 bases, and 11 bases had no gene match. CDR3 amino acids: CASSHFRGPKAQHF. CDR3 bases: TGTGCCAGCAGCCATTTCAGGGGGCCCAAGGCCCAGCATTTT.

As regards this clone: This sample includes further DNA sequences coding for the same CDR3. CDR3 region: CASSPSGVSYNEQFF. In nucleotides, the CDR3 is TGCGCCAGCAGCCCTAGCGGGGTATCCTACAATGAGCAGTTCTTC. This chain uses TRBV5-1 with TRBJ2-1, with 9 bases identical to TRBD2. This CDR3 comprises 15 residues. V lost 4 bases and J lost 1; bases outside the gene matches: 3. From germline, CDR1 is SGHRS and CDR2 YFSETQ.

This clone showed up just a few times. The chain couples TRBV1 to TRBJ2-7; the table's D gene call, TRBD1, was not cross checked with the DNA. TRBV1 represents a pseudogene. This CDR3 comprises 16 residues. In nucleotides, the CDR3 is TGCACCAGCAGCCAAGATCGGTTACCAGGGGGTTACGAGCAGTACTTC. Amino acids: CTSSQDRLPGGYEQYF.

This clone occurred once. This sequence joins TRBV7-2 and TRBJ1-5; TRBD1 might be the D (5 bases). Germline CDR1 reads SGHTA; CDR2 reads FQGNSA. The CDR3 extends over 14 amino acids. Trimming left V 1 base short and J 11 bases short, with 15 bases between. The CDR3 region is CASSLEGSGTTQHF. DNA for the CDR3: TGTGCCAGCAGCTTAGAGGGGTCGGGCACGACCCAGCATTTT.

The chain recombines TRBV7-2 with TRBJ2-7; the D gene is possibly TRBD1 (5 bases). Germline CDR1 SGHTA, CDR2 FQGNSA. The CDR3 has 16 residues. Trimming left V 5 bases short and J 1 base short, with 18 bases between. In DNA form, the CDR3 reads TGTGCCAGCAGCCCCGCCAGGGCTCGAGTTTCCTACGAGCAGTACTTC. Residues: CASSPARARVSYEQYF.

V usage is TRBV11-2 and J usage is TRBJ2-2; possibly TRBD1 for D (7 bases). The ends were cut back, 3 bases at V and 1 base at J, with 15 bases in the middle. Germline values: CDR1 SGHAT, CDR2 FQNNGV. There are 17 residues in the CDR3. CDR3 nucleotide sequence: TGTGCCAGCAGCTTCCAGGGGGGACCGCTGAACACCGGGGAGCTGTTTTTT. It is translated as CASSFQGGPLNTGELFF.

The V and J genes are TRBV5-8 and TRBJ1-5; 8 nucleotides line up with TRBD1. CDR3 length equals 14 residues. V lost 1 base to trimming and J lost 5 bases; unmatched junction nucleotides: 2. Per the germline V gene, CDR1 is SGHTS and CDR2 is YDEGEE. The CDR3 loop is CASSLLQGDQPQHF. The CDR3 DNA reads TGTGCCAGCAGCTTGTTACAGGGGGATCAGCCCCAGCATTTT.

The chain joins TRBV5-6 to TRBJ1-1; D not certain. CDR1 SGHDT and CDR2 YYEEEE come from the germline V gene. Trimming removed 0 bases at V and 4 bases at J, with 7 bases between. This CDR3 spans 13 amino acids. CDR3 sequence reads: CASSLGRGTEAFF. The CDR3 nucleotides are TGTGCCAGCAGCTTGGGCAGAGGCACTGAAGCTTTCTTT.

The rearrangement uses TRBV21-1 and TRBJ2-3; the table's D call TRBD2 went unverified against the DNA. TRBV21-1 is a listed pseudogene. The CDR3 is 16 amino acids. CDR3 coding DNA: TGTGCCAGCAGCCCCTGGGGAGGGGAGGGCACAGATACGCAGTATTTT. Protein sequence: CASSPWGGEGTDTQYF.

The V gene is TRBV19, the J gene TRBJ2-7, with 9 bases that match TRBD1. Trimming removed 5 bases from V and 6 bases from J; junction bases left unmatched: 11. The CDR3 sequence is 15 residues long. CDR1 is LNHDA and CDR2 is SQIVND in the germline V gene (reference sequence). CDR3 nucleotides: TGTGCCAGTAGTCCATCCGGGACAGGGACCAGCGAGCAGTACTTC. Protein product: CASSPSGTGTSEQYF.

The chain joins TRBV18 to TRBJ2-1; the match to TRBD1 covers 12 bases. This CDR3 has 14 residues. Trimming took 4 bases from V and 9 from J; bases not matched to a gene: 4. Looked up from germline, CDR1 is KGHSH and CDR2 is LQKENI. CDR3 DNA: TGTGCCAGCTCACGGGGACAGGGGGCGATTGAGCAGTTCTTC. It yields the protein CASSRGQGAIEQFF.